This record looks at one T cell receptor beta chain sequence and its context. The antigen it binds to is not known. Per-nucleotide qualities are absent, and no much larger clonotype sits a single base away. Donors formed part of the validation cohort, which comprised 120 subjects and was distinct from the first cohort of fewer than 750 subjects. V is clipped by 1 base and J by 3 bases, and the sequence between their germline boundaries is 8 bases long. The CDR3 goes from the cysteine to the phenylalanine over 14 residues. Only CDR3 DNA remains: 42 bases, in frame from the first base. CDR1 SGHRS and CDR2 YFSETQ were looked up in the germline V gene. The method behind the library was the immunoSEQ multiplex PCR assay. In the paper's pipeline: To diagnose cytomegalovirus status from the catalog of TCR beta chain sequences, a statistical classification framework was built. Here the immuneACCESS table is served through TCRdb, limited to in-frame sequences with V and J called. Missing clones are a known gap in these copies; in checked studies unresolved V genes cover under half, and the rest lacks a known reason. The V and J calls and clone size were taken over from that table, and D and trimming were inferred from the DNA. In this sample the table shows about 75,000 clones, 85% of which occur a single time. The ten top clones hold around 3% of the sample.

This sample was taken from a study of cytomegalovirus exposure and HLA in healthy donors (dated by TCRdb to the late 2010s). Describing the broader study: According to a later analysis, one platform produced both the approximately 110 validation repertoires and the 700 or so repertoires of the first cohort. The study combined high-throughput TCR immunosequencing, statistical association of individual TCRs with disease status, and machine learning to predict cytomegalovirus infection status. A separate validation cohort of 100 to 150 different subjects was used in addition to the approximately 700-subject first cohort. The study aimed to test whether signatures of past pathogen exposure could be identified by cataloging public T cell receptors. The investigation overall reported the following: In vitro tests confirmed that three of the cytomegalovirus-associated TCR beta chains recognize cytomegalovirus antigens. A total of 150 or so TCR beta chains were listed by the study as associated with cytomegalovirus. All 120 or so repertoires were used to score co-occurrence in the validation cohort in a later analysis, because that analysis had no HLA typing for the cohort. Most TCR sequences were seen in very few donors, while some public TCRs were found in many individuals. The authors suggested that the approach could potentially be generalized to other disease states and immunological phenotypes. Cytomegalovirus status was reported to be diagnosed by the classifier with high specificity and sensitivity in both the original and validation cohorts. Subsequent analysis determined that TCRs grouped into clusters in the first cohort also showed a tendency toward co-occurrence across the 120 validation repertoires, and 85% to 95% of cluster scores exceeded 0.

The sequenced sample consisted of PBMCs. This receptor was identified in a man aged 25 to 45 in good health and CMV-seronegative. The chain is assembled from TRBV5-1 and TRBJ1-3; no D gene is confidently identified. Here is the DNA: TGCGCCAGCAGCTTGTCGGGGTATGGAAACACCATATATTTT. Its translation is CASSLSGYGNTIYF.